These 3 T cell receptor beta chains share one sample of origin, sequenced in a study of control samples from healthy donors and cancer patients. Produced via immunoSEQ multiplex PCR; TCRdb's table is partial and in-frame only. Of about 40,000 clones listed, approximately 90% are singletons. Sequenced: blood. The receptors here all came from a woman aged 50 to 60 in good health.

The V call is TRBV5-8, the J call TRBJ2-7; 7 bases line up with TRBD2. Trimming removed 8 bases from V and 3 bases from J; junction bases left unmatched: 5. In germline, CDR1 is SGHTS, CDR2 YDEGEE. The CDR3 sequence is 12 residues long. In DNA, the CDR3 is TGTGCCAGGACCGGGGGGATCTACGAGCAGTACTTC. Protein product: CARTGGIYEQYF. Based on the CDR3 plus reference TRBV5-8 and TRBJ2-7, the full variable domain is EAGVTQSPTHLIKTRGQQATLRCSPISGHTSVYWYQQALGLGLQFLLWYDEGEERNRGNFPPRFSGRQFPNYSSELNVNALELEDSALYLCARTGGIYEQYFGPGTRLTVT.

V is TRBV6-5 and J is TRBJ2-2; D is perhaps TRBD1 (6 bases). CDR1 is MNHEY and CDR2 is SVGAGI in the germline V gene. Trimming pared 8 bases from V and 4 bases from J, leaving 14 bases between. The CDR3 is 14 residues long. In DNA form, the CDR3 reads TGTGCCAGCTCGACAACAGGGATCACCGGGGAGCTGTTTTTT. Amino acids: CASSTTGITGELFF.

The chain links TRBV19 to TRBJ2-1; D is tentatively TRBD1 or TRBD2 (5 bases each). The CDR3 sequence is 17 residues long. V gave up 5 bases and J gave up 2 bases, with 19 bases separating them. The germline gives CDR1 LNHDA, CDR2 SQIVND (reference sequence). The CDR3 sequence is CASSARAGAGPYNEQFF. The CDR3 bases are TGTGCCAGTAGTGCCAGGGCCGGGGCCGGTCCCTACAATGAGCAGTTCTTC.